This is a list of T cell receptor beta chains from one sample in a study of T-cell memory formation after mild COVID-19. TCRdb re-analysed the 5' RACE reads in MiXCR, keeping a single row per CDR3 protein. Of about 500,000 distinct CDR3 sequences detected, roughly 22% appear once; the ten largest clones hold around 13%. Source material: PBMCs or a T cell subset sorted from them (not recorded which). The origin of the receptors is an adult woman who had mild COVID-19 (a few samples of this study predate the infection). Cell type and time point are not known. Each CDR3 is given without its conserved first and last residue. Fields, in order: clone size, J gene, V gene, CDR3 protein. Size values are once, few and many counts, or a class for expanded clones, and some rows have none.

>-|TRBJ2-3|TRBV20-1
SVAEPSEGTDTQY
>-|TRBJ2-2|TRBV5-4
ASSATMNTGELF
>few|TRBJ1-5|TRBV4-1
ASSLSDGPGPQH
>few|TRBJ2-7|TRBV20-1
SARVGGAAYEQY
>-|TRBJ2-7|TRBV24-1
ATSDPDRRGGQY
>-|TRBJ2-1|TRBV7-3
ASSLTAGGALYEQF
>few|TRBJ1-1|TRBV30
AWSSGTGEKAF
>few|TRBJ1-4|TRBV7-6
ASSLARGFGEKLF
>-|TRBJ2-7|TRBV2
AHGIPGQGYEQY
>many|TRBJ2-1|TRBV4-2
ASSQGLAGVNEQF
>-|TRBJ2-1|TRBV27
ASSTLRLSGKQF
>-|TRBJ2-1|TRBV10-3
AIRRGTGNEQF
>few|TRBJ2-1|TRBV7-2
ASSLGLDYNEQF
>-|TRBJ1-5|TRBV20-1
SASGTGGAQH
>few|TRBJ2-7|TRBV11-2
ASSLGWTSGGTYEQY
>-|TRBJ2-1|TRBV6-4
ASSEGLASYNEQF
>-|TRBJ2-7|TRBV4-3
ASSRLLGLAEYEQY
>few|TRBJ2-1|TRBV14
ASSPRRRGPRWYNEQF
>-|TRBJ1-1|TRBV12-3/TRBV12-4
ASSPPLTGSNTEAF
>few|TRBJ2-5|TRBV6-1
ASSESANTQETQY
>-|TRBJ1-1|TRBV27
ASSWDMNTEAF
>few|TRBJ2-1|TRBV5-6
ASSLWVYAYNEQF
>many|TRBJ2-7|TRBV20-1
SAVTSGRSGYEQY
>-|TRBJ2-1|TRBV10-3
AIKGPSGSASYNEQF
>-|TRBJ1-2|TRBV19
ASSRTATNYGYT
>-|TRBJ2-3|TRBV10-3
AISGHTSGGSTDTQY
>-|TRBJ2-3|TRBV12-3/TRBV12-4
ASSPGQGVLVTDTQY
>few|TRBJ2-1|TRBV20-1
SAAGTSSYNEQF
>many|TRBJ1-2|TRBV7-9
ASSLAGAGAYGYT
>-|TRBJ2-1|TRBV7-6
ASSLGIAGAYYNEQF
>-|TRBJ2-3|TRBV4-2
ASSQEVAHVRDTQY
>-|TRBJ2-2|TRBV24-1
ATSGDLTGELF
>few|TRBJ2-1|TRBV7-8
ASSATAGTGVNEQF
>-|TRBJ2-5|TRBV7-2
ASRMGLAKETQY